The sequence of this TCR beta chain was determined in a study of T cell responses to AZD1222 COVID-19 vaccine. TCRdb keeps only in-frame clones here, not all; method: immunoSEQ multiplex PCR. This sample has about 4,600 clones; around 91% occur once, and the top ten carry 4% to 6.5%. A remark on this clone: The antigen remains unidentified.

Overall study results and limits: Sampled repertoires all dated from after the peak T cell response. It was only a handful of AZD1222 recipients who were seropositive at baseline. The study reported that nearly half of spike-specific TCRs target unmutated variant regions. Spike-wide coverage was observed for vaccine-associated CD4 TCRs, with dominant responses at 160-218 and 743-854.

From germline, CDR1 is SGHNT and CDR2 YENEEA. The CDR3 has 19 residues. V was clipped by 5 bases and J by 6 bases; unmatched bases: 21. Sequences were derived from peripheral blood, sampled 28 days after the second AZD1222 dose. The chain has TRBV11-3 and TRBJ1-5; 8 bases are shared with TRBD1. The clonotype originates from an adult who received the AZD1222 COVID-19 vaccine. CDR3: CASSITPGQDYVWGQPQHF. Here the CDR3 DNA reads TGTGCCAGCAGCATTACACCGGGACAGGATTACGTGTGGGGTCAGCCCCAGCATTTT.